These T cell receptor beta chains were read from a single sample in a study of patients and donors after allogeneic stem cell transplantation. TCRdb re-called the RT-PCR reads with MiXCR, one entry per CDR3 protein. Among approximately 160,000 distinct CDR3 sequences, about 30% were seen once, and the ten largest hold approximately 3%. Specimen: blood, either unsorted or a sorted T cell fraction (not recorded which). These receptors were obtained from a human donor who was either an allogeneic HSCT recipient or a stem cell or donor lymphocyte infusion donor (not recorded which). It is not recorded whose cells these are; they may come from a transplant donor. The CDR3 runs from the conserved cysteine through the conserved F or W. A D gene is named only where the DNA matches it firmly. The size entry is marked missing in some rows and otherwise reads once, few, many or a size class.

clone_size	v_call	d_call	j_call	cdr3_aa	cdr3_nt
NA	TRBV5-5	TRBD2	TRBJ2-7	CASSFYGTSGMREQYF	TGTGCCAGCAGCTTTTATGGGACTAGCGGGATGCGCGAGCAGTACTTC
few	TRBV5-1	NA	TRBJ1-1	CASSLVGHNTEAFF	TGCGCCAGCAGCTTGGTGGGACATAACACTGAAGCTTTCTTT
NA	TRBV15	NA	TRBJ2-5	CATSSWTAFLKTQYF	TGTGCCACCAGCAGTTGGACAGCGTTTCTGAAGACCCAGTACTTC
once	TRBV28	NA	TRBJ2-1	CASNPERRHLPYNEQFF	TGTGCCAGCAATCCTGAAAGGAGACACCTACCCTACAATGAGCAGTTCTTC
NA	TRBV27	TRBD2	TRBJ2-5	CASSLAGTSPETQYF	TGTGCCAGCAGCCTAGCGGGAACAAGTCCGGAGACCCAGTACTTC
NA	TRBV4-3	TRBD1	TRBJ2-1	CASSQDGDRGVDEQFF	TGCGCCAGCAGCCAAGATGGAGACAGGGGGGTCGATGAGCAGTTCTTC
NA	TRBV20-1	TRBD2	TRBJ2-3	CSARAGTSGSTDTQYF	TGCAGTGCTAGAGCGGGGACTAGCGGGAGCACAGATACGCAGTATTTT
NA	TRBV4-3	NA	TRBJ2-1	CASSQDGWGYNEQFF	TGCGCCAGCAGCCAAGATGGATGGGGATACAATGAGCAGTTCTTC
NA	TRBV7-2	TRBD1	TRBJ2-5	CASSLGQGVQETQYF	TGTGCCAGCAGCTTAGGTCAGGGGGTCCAAGAGACCCAGTACTTC
NA	TRBV14	NA	TRBJ2-5	CASSQAGARETQYF	TGTGCCAGCAGCCAAGCGGGGGCTCGAGAGACCCAGTACTTC
NA	TRBV3-1	NA	TRBJ2-2	CASSLGSNGELFF	TGTGCCAGCAGCCTGGGGAGTAACGGGGAGCTGTTTTTT
NA	TRBV7-6	NA	TRBJ2-7	CASSLAVGSSYEQYF	TGTGCCAGCAGCTTAGCGGTAGGGAGCTCCTACGAGCAGTACTTC
NA	TRBV20-1	NA	TRBJ2-2	CSASGGGELFF	TGCAGTGCTAGCGGCGGCGGGGAGCTGTTTTTT
NA	TRBV4-3	TRBD1	TRBJ1-4	CASSHRDRGYEKLFF	TGCGCCAGCAGCCACCGAGACAGGGGGTATGAAAAACTGTTTTTT
once	TRBV5-1	TRBD2	TRBJ2-7	CASSLDQGLAGHEQYF	TGCGCCAGCAGCTTGGATCAGGGACTAGCGGGACACGAGCAGTACTTC
many	TRBV28	NA	TRBJ1-1	CASSLEMEAFF	TGTGCCAGCAGTTTGGAAATGGAAGCTTTCTTT
NA	TRBV27	NA	TRBJ2-5	CASSLEGGEETQYF	TGTGCCAGCAGTTTAGAGGGGGGGGAGGAGACCCAGTACTTC
few	TRBV5-1	NA	TRBJ2-4	CASSPDPLGGNIQYF	TGCGCCAGCAGCCCCGATCCGTTAGGGGGAAACATTCAGTACTTC
NA	TRBV12-3/TRBV12-4	NA	TRBJ2-3	CASTPVRRADTQYF	TGTGCCAGCACCCCCGTTCGTCGGGCAGATACGCAGTATTTT
many	TRBV6-5	NA	TRBJ1-3	CASSPPSPSPAIYF	TGTGCCAGCAGTCCCCCCTCTCCAAGCCCAGCCATATATTTT
NA	TRBV6-2/TRBV6-3	TRBD2	TRBJ2-1	CASSLGPGLAENEQFF	TGTGCCAGCAGTTTGGGGCCGGGACTAGCGGAAAATGAGCAGTTCTTC
NA	TRBV27	NA	TRBJ2-5	CASSFQRQRRETQYF	TGTGCCAGCAGTTTCCAAAGGCAGCGGCGGGAGACCCAGTACTTC
NA	TRBV5-5	TRBD1	TRBJ1-2	CASSLGHRDRGSWGYGYTF	TGTGCCAGCAGCTTGGGCCACCGGGACAGGGGATCATGGGGCTATGGCTACACCTTC
NA	TRBV2	TRBD2	TRBJ2-3	CASSDLAGATDTQYF	TGTGCCAGCAGTGACCTAGCGGGGGCCACAGATACGCAGTATTTT
NA	TRBV7-8	NA	TRBJ2-3	CASSLDRVTDTQYF	TGTGCCAGCAGCTTAGACAGGGTCACAGATACGCAGTATTTT
NA	TRBV4-3	NA	TRBJ2-1	CASSQEDYNNEQFF	TGCGCCAGCAGCCAAGAAGACTATAACAATGAGCAGTTCTTC
few	TRBV12-3/TRBV12-4	NA	TRBJ2-7	CASSFAGEQYF	TGTGCCAGCAGTTTCGCCGGCGAGCAGTACTTC
few	TRBV10-3	NA	TRBJ1-1	CAISESVVNTEAFF	TGTGCCATCAGTGAGTCCGTAGTGAACACTGAAGCTTTCTTT
NA	TRBV12-3/TRBV12-4	NA	TRBJ2-3	CASSPSHSDTQYF	TGTGCCAGCAGTCCCTCACACAGCGATACGCAGTATTTT
NA	TRBV6-2/TRBV6-3	NA	TRBJ1-5	CASSYGAPSSNQPQHF	TGTGCCAGCAGTTACGGCGCCCCCAGTAGCAATCAGCCCCAGCATTTT
few	TRBV25-1	NA	TRBJ1-2	CASSEYARDYGYTF	TGTGCCAGCAGTGAATACGCTCGGGACTATGGCTACACCTTC
NA	TRBV27	NA	TRBJ2-7	CASSQTPSYEQYF	TGTGCCAGCAGCCAAACCCCCTCCTACGAGCAGTACTTC
NA	TRBV15	NA	TRBJ2-1	CATRVGTSFYNEQFF	TGTGCCACCAGGGTCGGCACTAGCTTCTACAATGAGCAGTTCTTC
NA	TRBV20-1	TRBD1	TRBJ1-6	CSAKQGTYNSPLHF	TGCAGTGCAAAACAGGGGACCTATAATTCACCCCTCCACTTT
NA	TRBV6-5	NA	TRBJ2-3	CASSYYGSDTQYF	TGTGCCAGCAGTTATTATGGTAGTGATACGCAGTATTTT
NA	TRBV12-3/TRBV12-4	TRBD2	TRBJ2-3	CASSLAGAPDTQYF	TGTGCCAGCAGTTTGGCGGGAGCCCCAGATACGCAGTATTTT
NA	TRBV11-1	NA	TRBJ2-1	CASSPGSYNEQFF	TGTGCCAGCAGCCCCGGGAGCTACAATGAGCAGTTCTTC
NA	TRBV11-2	NA	TRBJ2-6	CASSFGWQGSLSGANVLTF	TGTGCCAGCAGCTTCGGGTGGCAGGGGTCCCTCTCTGGGGCCAACGTCCTGACTTTC
NA	TRBV6-5	TRBD1	TRBJ2-7	CASSQSGTGAYEQYF	TGTGCCAGCAGTCAATCCGGGACAGGGGCCTACGAGCAGTACTTC
NA	TRBV18	NA	TRBJ2-5	CASLRSYQETQYF	TGTGCCAGCCTGCGATCTTATCAAGAGACCCAGTACTTC
NA	TRBV4-2	NA	TRBJ1-4	CASSQGPGGGNEKLFF	TGTGCCAGCAGCCAAGGGCCCGGGGGGGGCAATGAAAAACTGTTTTTT
NA	TRBV10-3	NA	TRBJ2-7	CAISESWDKEPEQYF	TGTGCCATCAGTGAGAGTTGGGACAAGGAACCCGAGCAGTACTTC
few	TRBV6-5	NA	TRBJ2-5	CASSYSKARGLQETQYF	TGTGCCAGCAGTTACTCGAAGGCAAGGGGCCTACAAGAGACCCAGTACTTC
many	TRBV14	NA	TRBJ1-2	CASSPPGGQLYGYTF	TGTGCCAGCAGCCCCCCCGGAGGGCAGCTCTATGGCTACACCTTC
few	TRBV10-3	NA	TRBJ2-7	CAISRDQPYEQYF	TGTGCCATCAGTCGAGACCAGCCCTACGAGCAGTACTTC
few	TRBV6-5	TRBD1	TRBJ1-1	CASSYSNQGAWGTEAFF	TGTGCCAGCAGTTACTCGAATCAGGGGGCGTGGGGCACTGAAGCTTTCTTT
NA	TRBV7-2	TRBD1	TRBJ1-2	CATRRGNYGYTF	TGTGCCACCCGCAGGGGGAATTATGGCTACACCTTC
few	TRBV29-1	TRBD1	TRBJ2-7	CSAAGQEGYEQYF	TGCAGCGCCGCGGGACAGGAGGGATACGAGCAGTACTTC
few	TRBV6-2/TRBV6-3	NA	TRBJ2-7	CASSPANYEQYF	TGTGCCAGCAGTCCGGCCAACTACGAGCAGTACTTC
NA	TRBV12-3/TRBV12-4	TRBD2	TRBJ2-5	CASSPGLAGGGQETQYF	TGTGCCAGCAGTCCGGGACTAGCGGGAGGGGGGCAAGAGACCCAGTACTTC
few	TRBV19	TRBD2	TRBJ2-5	CASSILAGGQETQYF	TGTGCCAGTAGTATTCTAGCGGGAGGGCAAGAGACCCAGTACTTC
few	TRBV10-3	TRBD2	TRBJ2-2	CATPASGGPTGELFF	TGTGCCACCCCAGCTTCGGGAGGGCCCACCGGGGAGCTGTTTTTT